The 6 T cell receptor beta chains given below trace back to one sample, sequenced in a study of breast tumors, draining lymph nodes, adjacent tissues. A single record per CDR3 protein comes from TCRdb applying MiXCR to the multiplex PCR reads. The table includes around 100,000 distinct CDR3 sequences, approximately 22% detected once. Axillary draining lymph nodes of breast cancer patients supplied the node samples. Sequencing was carried out using axillary lymph node tissue. The receptor set was obtained from a female donor with breast cancer. Some clones in this sample may be carry-over from other donors' samples.

This clonotype was seen many times. The gene calls are TRBV9 and TRBJ2-3; 7 bases line up with TRBD1. V lost 4 bases, J lost 4 bases, and 9 bases stayed unmatched. CDR1 is SGDLS, CDR2 YYNGEE, per germline. This CDR3 contains 15 residues. The CDR3 region is CASSLRGGSADTQYF. The CDR3 nucleotides read TGTGCCAGCAGCCTTCGAGGGGGCAGCGCAGATACGCAGTATTTT.

In this sample, this clonotype turned up many times. This sequence joins TRBV5-6 and TRBJ1-5, with a tentative D call TRBD1 (6 bases). The CDR3 runs to 14 residues. From germline, CDR1 is SGHDT and CDR2 YYEEEE. V lost 0 bases and J 7 bases, leaving 11 bases between the germline ends. The CDR3 DNA follows: TGTGCCAGCAGCTTGGGGACAGTTCTACAGCCCCAGCATTTT. This encodes CASSLGTVLQPQHF.

This clonotype was observed a handful of times. This sequence joins TRBV5-6 and TRBJ1-1; a weak D match, TRBD1 (5 bases). The CDR3 extends over 12 amino acids. Germline V lookup: CDR1 SGHDT, CDR2 YYEEEE. V was trimmed by 2 bases and J by 10 bases, leaving 12 bases between them. The CDR3 protein is CASSLIQGGAFF. The CDR3 bases are TGTGCCAGCAGCTTAATCCAGGGAGGAGCTTTCTTT.

Comments on this clonotype: Since a much larger clone is just one base distant, this may be a read error. The chain employs TRBV7-2 and TRBJ2-5, with D possibly matching TRBD2 (6 bases). V was trimmed by 5 bases and J by 9 bases, leaving 22 bases between them. Germline-derived CDR1 and CDR2 are SGHTA and FQGNSA. The CDR3 covers 15 residues. The CDR3 loop is CASSPSGISGKAQYF. The CDR3 DNA follows: TGTGCCAGCAGCCCCTCCGGGATTAGCGGAAAGGCCCAGTACTTC.

V gene TRBV5-5 combines with J gene TRBJ2-1; 10 nucleotides line up with TRBD2. V was clipped by 0 bases and J by 8 bases; unmatched bases: 5. Germline-derived CDR1 and CDR2 are SGHKS and YYEKEE (reference sequence). This CDR3 is 15 amino acids long. CDR3 sequence: CASSLERGGFDEQFF. The CDR3 DNA is TGTGCCAGCAGCTTGGAGCGGGGGGGCTTTGATGAGCAGTTCTTC. Using reference TRBV5-5 and TRBJ2-1 for the parts outside the CDR3, the full variable domain is DAGVTQSPTHLIKTRGQQVTLRCSPISGHKSVSWYQQVLGQGPQFIFQYYEKEERGRGNFPDRFSARQFPNYSSELNVNALLLGDSALYLCASSLERGGFDEQFFGPGTRLTVL.

Ten or more counts support this clonotype. Relative to the germline gene, one junction end is altered; a read error may explain this. The chain employs TRBV7-7 and TRBJ2-7; 11 nucleotides match TRBD1. This CDR3 region has 18 residues. Germline values: CDR1 SSHAT, CDR2 FNYEAQ (reference sequence). The chain's CDR3 is CASSSDRGPNPSSYEQYF. The CDR3, as DNA: TGTGCTAGCAGCTCGGACAGGGGGCCCAACCCAAGCTCCTACGAGCAGTACTTC.